This TCR beta chain derives from a study of T cell responses to AZD1222 COVID-19 vaccine. In regard to this clone: Its antigen is unidentified.

Produced via immunoSEQ multiplex PCR; TCRdb's table is partial and in-frame only. The sample holds about 60,000 clones; about 90% are singletons and the top ten take around 17%. Germline V gene data show CDR1 as SGHRS and CDR2 as YFSETQ. With 0 bases removed from V and 7 bases from J, the gap between germline ends came to 17 bases. The CDR3 has 16 residues. Study-level points and caveats: Among spike-specific TCRs, nearly half reportedly target unmutated variant regions. Mapped onto spike, vaccine-associated CD4 TCRs spanned it and were dominant at 160-218 and 743-854. Clonal diversity was possibly underestimated; the donors were predominantly white British and more often female.

The sequenced sample was peripheral blood, obtained on day 0 of AZD1222 vaccination. The TCR comes from an adult in good health. The chain carries TRBV5-1 and TRBJ1-3; TRBD1 is a possible D gene (6 bases). Written as DNA, the CDR3 is TGCGCCAGCAGCTTGGTACAGGGACTATCCGCGAACACCATATATTTT. This gives the protein CASSLVQGLSANTIYF.